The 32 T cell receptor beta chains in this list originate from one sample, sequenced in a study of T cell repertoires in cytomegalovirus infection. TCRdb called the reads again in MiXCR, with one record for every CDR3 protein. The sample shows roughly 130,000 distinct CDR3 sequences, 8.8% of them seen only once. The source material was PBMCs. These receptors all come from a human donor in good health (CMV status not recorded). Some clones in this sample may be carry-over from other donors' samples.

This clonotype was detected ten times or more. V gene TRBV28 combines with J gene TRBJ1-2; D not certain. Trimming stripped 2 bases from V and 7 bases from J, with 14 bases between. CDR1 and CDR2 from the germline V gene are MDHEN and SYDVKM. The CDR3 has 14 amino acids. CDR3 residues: CASSLPIDRRGYTF. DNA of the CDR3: TGTGCCAGCAGTTTACCCATCGACCGTCGTGGCTACACCTTC.

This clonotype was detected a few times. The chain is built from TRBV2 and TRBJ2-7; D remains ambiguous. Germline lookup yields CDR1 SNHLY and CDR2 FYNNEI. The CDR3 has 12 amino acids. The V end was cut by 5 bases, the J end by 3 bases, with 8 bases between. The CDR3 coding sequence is TGTGCCAGCAGTACTAAGGGCTACGAGCAGTACTTC. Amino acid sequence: CASSTKGYEQYF. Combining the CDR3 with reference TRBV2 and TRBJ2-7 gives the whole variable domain EPEVTQTPSHQVTQMGQEVILRCVPISNHLYFYWYRQILGQKVEFLVSFYNNEISEKSEIFDDQFSVERPDGSNFTLKIRSTKLEDSAMYFCASSTKGYEQYFGPGTRLTVT.

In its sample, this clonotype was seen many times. CDR3 coding DNA: TGTGCCAGCAGCTTCCGGGACACGCAGTATTTT. Amino acid sequence: CASSFRDTQYF. The chain uses TRBV7-2 and TRBJ2-3; D might be TRBD1 or TRBD2, each matching 5 bases. Trimming removed 3 bases at V and 9 bases at J, with 7 bases between. Looked up from germline, CDR1 is SGHTA and CDR2 is FQGNSA. The CDR3 runs to 11 residues.

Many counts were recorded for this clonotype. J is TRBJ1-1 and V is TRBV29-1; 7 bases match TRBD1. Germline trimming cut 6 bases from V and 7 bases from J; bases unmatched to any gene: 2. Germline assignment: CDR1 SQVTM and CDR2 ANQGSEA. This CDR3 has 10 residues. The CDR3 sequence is CSVRTGEAFF. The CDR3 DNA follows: TGCAGCGTGAGGACAGGTGAAGCTTTCTTT. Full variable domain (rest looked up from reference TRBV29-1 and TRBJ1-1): SAVISQKPSRDICQRGTSLTIQCQVDSQVTMMFWYRQQPGQSLTLIATANQGSEATYESGFVIDKFPISRPNLTFSTLTVSNMSPEDSSIYLCSVRTGEAFFGQGTRLTVV.

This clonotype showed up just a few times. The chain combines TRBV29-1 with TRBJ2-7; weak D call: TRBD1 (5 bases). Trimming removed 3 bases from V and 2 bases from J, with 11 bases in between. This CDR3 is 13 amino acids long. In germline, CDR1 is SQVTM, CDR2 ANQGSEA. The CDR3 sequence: CSVDGQGPYEQYF. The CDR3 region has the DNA TGCAGCGTTGACGGGCAGGGCCCCTACGAGCAGTACTTC.

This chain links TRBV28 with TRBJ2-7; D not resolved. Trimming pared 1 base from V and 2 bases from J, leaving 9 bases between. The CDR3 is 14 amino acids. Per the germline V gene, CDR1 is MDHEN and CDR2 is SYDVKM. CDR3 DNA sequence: TGTGCCAGCAGTTTATCGACCCCTCCCTACGAGCAGTACTTC. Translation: CASSLSTPPYEQYF.

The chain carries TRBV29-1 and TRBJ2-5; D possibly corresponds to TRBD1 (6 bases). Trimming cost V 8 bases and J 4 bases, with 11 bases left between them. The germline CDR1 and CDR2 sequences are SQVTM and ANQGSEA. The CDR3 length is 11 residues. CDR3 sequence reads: CSTDRGETQYF. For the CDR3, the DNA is TGCAGCACGGACAGAGGAGAGACCCAGTACTTC. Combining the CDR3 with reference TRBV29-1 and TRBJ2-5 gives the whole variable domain SAVISQKPSRDICQRGTSLTIQCQVDSQVTMMFWYRQQPGQSLTLIATANQGSEATYESGFVIDKFPISRPNLTFSTLTVSNMSPEDSSIYLCSTDRGETQYFGPGTRLLVL.

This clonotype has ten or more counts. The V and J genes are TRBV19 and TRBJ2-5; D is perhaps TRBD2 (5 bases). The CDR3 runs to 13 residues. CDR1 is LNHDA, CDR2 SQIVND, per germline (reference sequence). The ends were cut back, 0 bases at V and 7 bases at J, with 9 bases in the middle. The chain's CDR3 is CASSIDRGGTQYF. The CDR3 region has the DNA TGTGCCAGTAGTATAGATCGGGGTGGGACCCAGTACTTC. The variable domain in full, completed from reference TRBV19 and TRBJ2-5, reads DGGITQSPKYLFRKEGQNVTLSCEQNLNHDAMYWYRQDPGQGLRLIYYSQIVNDFQKGDIAEGYSVSREKKESFPLTVTSAQKNPTAFYLCASSIDRGGTQYFGPGTRLLVL.

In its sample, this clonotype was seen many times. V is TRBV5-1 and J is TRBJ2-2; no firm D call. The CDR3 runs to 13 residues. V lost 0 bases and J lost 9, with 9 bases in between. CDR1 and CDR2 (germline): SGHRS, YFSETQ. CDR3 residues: CASSLVADRELFF. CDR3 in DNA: TGCGCCAGCAGCTTGGTGGCCGACCGGGAGCTGTTTTTT.

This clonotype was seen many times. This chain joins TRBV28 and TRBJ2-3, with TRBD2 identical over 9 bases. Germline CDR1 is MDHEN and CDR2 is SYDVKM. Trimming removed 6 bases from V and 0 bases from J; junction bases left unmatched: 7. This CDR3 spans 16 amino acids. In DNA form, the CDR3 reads TGTGCCAGCAGAGCGGGGGGCGAAAAAAGCACAGATACGCAGTATTTT. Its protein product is CASRAGGEKSTDTQYF.

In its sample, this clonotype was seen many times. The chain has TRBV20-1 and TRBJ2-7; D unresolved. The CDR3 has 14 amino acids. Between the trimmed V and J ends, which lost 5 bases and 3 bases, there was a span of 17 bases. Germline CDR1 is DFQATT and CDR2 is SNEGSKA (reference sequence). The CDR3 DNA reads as TGCAGTGCTCGCCCTCTCGGACCTATCTACGAGCAGTACTTC. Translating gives CSARPLGPIYEQYF.

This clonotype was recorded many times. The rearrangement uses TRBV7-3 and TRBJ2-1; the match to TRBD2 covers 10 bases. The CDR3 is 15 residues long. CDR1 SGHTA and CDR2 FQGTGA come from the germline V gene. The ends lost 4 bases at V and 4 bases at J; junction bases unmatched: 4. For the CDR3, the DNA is TGTGCCAGCAGCTCCCCTAGCGGGGGTTACAATGAGCAGTTCTTC. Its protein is CASSSPSGGYNEQFF.

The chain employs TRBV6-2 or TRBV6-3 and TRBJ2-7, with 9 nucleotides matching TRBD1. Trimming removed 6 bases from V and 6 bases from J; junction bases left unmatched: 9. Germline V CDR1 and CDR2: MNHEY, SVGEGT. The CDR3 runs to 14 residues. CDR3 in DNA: TGTGCCAGCAGACATACCGGGACAGGGAGCGAGCAGTACTTC. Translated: CASRHTGTGSEQYF.

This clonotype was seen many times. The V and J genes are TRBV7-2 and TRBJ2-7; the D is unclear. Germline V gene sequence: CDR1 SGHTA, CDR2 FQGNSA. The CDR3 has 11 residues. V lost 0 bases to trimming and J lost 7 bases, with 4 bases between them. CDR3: CASSLAQEQYF. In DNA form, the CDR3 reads TGTGCCAGCAGCTTAGCACAAGAGCAGTACTTC. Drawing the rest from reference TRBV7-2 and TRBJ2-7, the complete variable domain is GAGVSQSPSNKVTEKGKDVELRCDPISGHTALYWYRQSLGQGLEFLIYFQGNSAPDKSGLPSDRFSAERTGGSVSTLTIQRTQQEDSAVYLCASSLAQEQYFGPGTRLTVT.

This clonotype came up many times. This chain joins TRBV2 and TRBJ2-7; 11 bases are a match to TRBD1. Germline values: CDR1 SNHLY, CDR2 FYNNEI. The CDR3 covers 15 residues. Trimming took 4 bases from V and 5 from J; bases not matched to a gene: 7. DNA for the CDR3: TGTGCCAGCAGTGTTTTGAGGACAGGGGGCCACGAGCAGTACTTC. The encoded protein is CASSVLRTGGHEQYF.

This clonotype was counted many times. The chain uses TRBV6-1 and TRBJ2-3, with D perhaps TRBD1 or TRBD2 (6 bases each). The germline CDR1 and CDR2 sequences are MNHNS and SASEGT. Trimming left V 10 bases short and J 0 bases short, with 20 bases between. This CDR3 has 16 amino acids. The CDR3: CATSLVGGPSTDTQYF. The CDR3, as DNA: TGTGCCACCTCCCTAGTAGGGGGGCCTAGCACAGATACGCAGTATTTT.

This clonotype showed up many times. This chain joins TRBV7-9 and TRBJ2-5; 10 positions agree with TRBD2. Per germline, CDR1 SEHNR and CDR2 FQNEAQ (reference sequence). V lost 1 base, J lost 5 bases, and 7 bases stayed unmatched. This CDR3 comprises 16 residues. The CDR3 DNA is TGTGCCAGCAGCTTAGTGGGACTAGCGAACTTGGAGACCCAGTACTTC. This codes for CASSLVGLANLETQYF. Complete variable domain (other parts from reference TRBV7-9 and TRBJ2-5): DTGVSQNPRHKITKRGQNVTFRCDPISEHNRLYWYRQTLGQGPEFLTYFQNEAQLEKSRLLSDRFSAERPKGSFSTLEIQRTEQGDSAMYLCASSLVGLANLETQYFGPGTRLLVL.

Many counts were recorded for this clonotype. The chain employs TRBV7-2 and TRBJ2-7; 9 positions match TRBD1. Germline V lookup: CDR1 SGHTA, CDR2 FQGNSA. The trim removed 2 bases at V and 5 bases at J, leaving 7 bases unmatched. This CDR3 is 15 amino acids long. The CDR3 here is CASSLTGTGRNEQYF. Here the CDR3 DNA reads TGTGCCAGCAGCTTAACGGGGACAGGGAGGAACGAGCAGTACTTC.

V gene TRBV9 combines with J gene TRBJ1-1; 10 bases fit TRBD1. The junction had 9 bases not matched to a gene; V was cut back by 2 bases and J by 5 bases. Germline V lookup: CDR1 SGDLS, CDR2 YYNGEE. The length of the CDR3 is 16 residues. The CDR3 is CASSVHKDRGPTEAFF. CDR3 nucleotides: TGTGCCAGCAGCGTGCATAAAGACAGGGGGCCGACTGAAGCTTTCTTT.

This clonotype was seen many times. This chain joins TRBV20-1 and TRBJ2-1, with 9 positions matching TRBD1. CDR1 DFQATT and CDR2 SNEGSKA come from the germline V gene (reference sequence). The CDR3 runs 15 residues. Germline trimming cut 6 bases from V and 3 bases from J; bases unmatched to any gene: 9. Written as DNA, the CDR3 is TGCAGTGCCAGGCCCGGACAGGGGTTCTACAATGAGCAGTTCTTC. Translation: CSARPGQGFYNEQFF.

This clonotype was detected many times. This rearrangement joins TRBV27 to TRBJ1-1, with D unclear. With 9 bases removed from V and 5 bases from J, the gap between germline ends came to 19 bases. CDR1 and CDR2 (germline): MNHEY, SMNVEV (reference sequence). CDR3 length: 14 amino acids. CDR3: CASHPAQAGTEAFF. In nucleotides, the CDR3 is TGTGCCAGTCATCCGGCGCAGGCCGGGACTGAAGCTTTCTTT.

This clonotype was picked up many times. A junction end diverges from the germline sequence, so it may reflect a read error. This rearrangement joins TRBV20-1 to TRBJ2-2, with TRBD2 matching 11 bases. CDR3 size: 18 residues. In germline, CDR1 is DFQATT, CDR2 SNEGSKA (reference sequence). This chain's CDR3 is CSALLAGALPSNTGELFF. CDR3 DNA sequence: TGTAGTGCTTTACTAGCGGGGGCCCTACCATCGAACACCGGGGAGCTGTTTTTT.

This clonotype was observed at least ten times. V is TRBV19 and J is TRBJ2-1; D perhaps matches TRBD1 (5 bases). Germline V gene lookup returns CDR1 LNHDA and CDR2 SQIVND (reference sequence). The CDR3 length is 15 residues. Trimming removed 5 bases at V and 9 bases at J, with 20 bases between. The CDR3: CASSPTQGFRSEQFF. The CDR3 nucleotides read TGTGCCAGTAGTCCGACCCAGGGTTTCAGGTCTGAGCAGTTCTTC.

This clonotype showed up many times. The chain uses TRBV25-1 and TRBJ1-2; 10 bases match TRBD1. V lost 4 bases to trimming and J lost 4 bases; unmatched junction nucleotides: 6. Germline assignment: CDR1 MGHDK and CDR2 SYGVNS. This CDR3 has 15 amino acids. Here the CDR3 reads CASSATTGGGYGYTF. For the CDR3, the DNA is TGTGCCAGCAGTGCAACGACAGGGGGCGGCTATGGCTACACCTTC.

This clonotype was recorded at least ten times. The chain's CDR3 is CASSLPGTDEHVGEAFF. The DNA of the CDR3 is TGTGCCAGCAGCCTGCCCGGTACGGACGAACATGTGGGTGAAGCTTTCTTT. This sequence joins TRBV5-7 and TRBJ1-1; D is unclear. TRBV5-7 is sorted into the ORF group, with uncertain function. CDR3 length: 17 residues. V was shortened by 4 bases and J by 7 bases, with 26 bases between the two germline ends.

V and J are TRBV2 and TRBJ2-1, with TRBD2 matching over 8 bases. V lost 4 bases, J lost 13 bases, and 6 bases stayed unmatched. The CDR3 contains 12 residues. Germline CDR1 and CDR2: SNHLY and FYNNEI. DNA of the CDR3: TGTGCCAGCAGTGGGAGGACTAGCTCACAGTTCTTC. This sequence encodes CASSGRTSSQFF.

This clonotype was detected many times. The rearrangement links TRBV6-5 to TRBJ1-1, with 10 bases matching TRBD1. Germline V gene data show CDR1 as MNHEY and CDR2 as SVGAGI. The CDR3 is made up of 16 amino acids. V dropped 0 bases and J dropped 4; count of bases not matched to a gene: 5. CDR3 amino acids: CASSYSPRDRGTEAFF. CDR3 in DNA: TGTGCCAGCAGTTACTCGCCCCGGGACAGGGGCACTGAAGCTTTCTTT.

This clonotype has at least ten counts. Here the CDR3 DNA reads TGTGCCAGCAGTTACCCGCTGGGAACCCAGTACTTC. It is translated as CASSYPLGTQYF. The chain has TRBV6-5 and TRBJ2-5; D is unresolved. Germline-derived CDR1 and CDR2 are MNHEY and SVGAGI. Trimming pared 2 bases from V and 8 bases from J, leaving 9 bases between. The CDR3 is made up of 12 amino acids.

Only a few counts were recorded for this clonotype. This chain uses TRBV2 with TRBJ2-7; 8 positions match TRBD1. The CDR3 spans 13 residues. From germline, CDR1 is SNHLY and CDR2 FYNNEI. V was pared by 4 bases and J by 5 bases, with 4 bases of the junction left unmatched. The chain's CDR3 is CASSVTGGNEQYF. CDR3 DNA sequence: TGTGCCAGCAGTGTAACAGGGGGAAACGAGCAGTACTTC.

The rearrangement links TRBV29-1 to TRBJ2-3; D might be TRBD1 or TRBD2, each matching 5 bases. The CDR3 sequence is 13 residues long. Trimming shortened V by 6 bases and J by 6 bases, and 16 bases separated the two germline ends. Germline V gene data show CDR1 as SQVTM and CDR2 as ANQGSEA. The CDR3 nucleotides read TGCAGCGTCGATCACCGGGGCCTGGATACGCAGTATTTT. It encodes CSVDHRGLDTQYF.

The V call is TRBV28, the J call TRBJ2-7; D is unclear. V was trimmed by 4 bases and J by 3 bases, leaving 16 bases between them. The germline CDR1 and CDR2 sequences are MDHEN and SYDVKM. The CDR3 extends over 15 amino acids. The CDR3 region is CASSSSKGGSYEQYF. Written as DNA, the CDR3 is TGTGCCAGCAGTTCCTCGAAGGGCGGTAGCTACGAGCAGTACTTC.

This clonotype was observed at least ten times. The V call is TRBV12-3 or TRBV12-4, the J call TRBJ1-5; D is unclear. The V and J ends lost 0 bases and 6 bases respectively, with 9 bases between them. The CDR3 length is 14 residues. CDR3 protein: CASSLANAGQPQHF. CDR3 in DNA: TGTGCCAGCAGTTTAGCAAACGCGGGTCAGCCCCAGCATTTT.